These 24 T cell receptor beta chains share one sample of origin, sequenced in a study of CD8 T cells in Susac syndrome. The RNA input was about 0.45 to 1 ug, and it was reverse transcribed with random hexamers. One entry per CDR3 protein, called by TCRdb with MiXCR from the immunoSEQ multiplex PCR reads. The data show 150,000 to 200,000 distinct CDR3 sequences, about 94% seen once. The sequenced sample was CD4+ T cells from PBMCs. Receptor source: a human donor in good health.

This chain links TRBV11-2 with TRBJ2-2; the match to TRBD2 covers 9 bases. This CDR3 region has 15 residues. CDR1 and CDR2 (germline): SGHAT, FQNNGV. V dropped 5 bases and J dropped 5; count of bases not matched to a gene: 6. CDR3 loop: CASSILAGSTGELFF. The CDR3 DNA is TGTGCCAGCAGCATTCTAGCGGGGAGTACCGGGGAGCTGTTTTTT.

The chain employs TRBV5-6 and TRBJ2-1, with D possibly TRBD1 on 5 matching bases. V lost 3 bases and J lost 5, with 15 bases in between. The CDR3 covers 15 residues. CDR1 and CDR2 from the germline V gene are SGHDT and YYEEEE. CDR3 region: CASSSYYRRHNEQFF. CDR3 sequence (DNA): TGTGCCAGCAGCTCGTACTACAGGCGTCACAATGAGCAGTTCTTC.

This clonotype came up a few times. This chain connects TRBV28 to TRBJ1-5, with TRBD1 matching over 7 bases. Germline V CDR1 and CDR2: MDHEN, SYDVKM. Germline trimming cut 6 bases from V and 2 bases from J; bases unmatched to any gene: 4. The CDR3 consists of 14 residues. The CDR3 sequence is CASSRDSGNQPQHF. Written as DNA, the CDR3 is TGTGCCAGCAGCCGGGACAGTGGCAATCAGCCCCAGCATTTT. The variable domain in full, completed from reference TRBV28 and TRBJ1-5, reads DVKVTQSSRYLVKRTGEKVFLECVQDMDHENMFWYRQDPGLGLRLIYFSYDVKMKEKGDIPEGYSVSREKKERFSLILESASTNQTSMYLCASSRDSGNQPQHFGDGTRLSIL.

The rearrangement joins TRBV4-2 to TRBJ1-6; D remains unclear. With 0 bases removed from V and 11 bases from J, the gap between germline ends came to 11 bases. Germline CDR1 reads LGHNA; CDR2 reads YNFKEQ. This CDR3 comprises 14 residues. CDR3 amino acids: CASSQDLRVPPLHF. CDR3 in DNA: TGTGCCAGCAGCCAAGATCTCCGCGTTCCACCCCTCCACTTT.

This clonotype was seen more than once but under ten times. The chain employs TRBV2 and TRBJ2-2; 12 nucleotides align to TRBD1. CDR1 SNHLY and CDR2 FYNNEI come from the germline V gene. V was pared by 4 bases and J by 4 bases, with 7 bases of the junction left unmatched. CDR3 length: 17 amino acids. The CDR3 DNA sequence: TGTGCCAGCAGTGTGGGACAGGGGGCGCGGGGCACCGGGGAGCTGTTTTTT. It yields the protein CASSVGQGARGTGELFF.

V gene TRBV4-3 combines with J gene TRBJ2-2; TRBD2 matches 13 bases. The CDR3 is 19 amino acids. The trim removed 0 bases at V and 0 bases at J, leaving 4 bases unmatched. Looked up from germline, CDR1 is LGHNA and CDR2 is YSLEER. The CDR3 DNA follows: TGCGCCAGCAGCCAAGACCTACTAGCGGGGGGGGCGAACACCGGGGAGCTGTTTTTT. This codes for CASSQDLLAGGANTGELFF.

This clonotype was observed a single time. The chain joins TRBV6-5 to TRBJ2-6; TRBD1 aligns across 10 bases. Per the germline V gene, CDR1 is MNHEY and CDR2 is SVGAGI. After removal of 0 bases from V and 2 bases from J, the junction contained 10 bases not matched to a gene. This CDR3 is built from 20 residues. The CDR3 loop reads CASSYSGARQGATGANVLTF. CDR3 DNA sequence: TGTGCCAGCAGTTACTCCGGTGCGAGACAGGGGGCCACTGGGGCCAACGTCCTGACTTTC.

This chain links TRBV20-1 with TRBJ1-2; possibly TRBD1 for D (6 bases). Germline lookup yields CDR1 DFQATT and CDR2 SNEGSKA (reference sequence). CDR3 length: 15 residues. V was clipped by 2 bases and J by 6 bases, with 19 bases between them. CDR3 in amino acids: CSARPSGPGENGYTF. The DNA of the CDR3 is TGCAGTGCTAGACCCTCCGGGCCAGGGGAGAATGGCTACACCTTC.

The rearrangement uses TRBV5-1 and TRBJ2-3; 14 positions match TRBD2. CDR3 length: 18 amino acids. The trim removed 3 bases at V and 0 bases at J, leaving 6 bases unmatched. The germline gives CDR1 SGHRS, CDR2 YFSETQ. Written as DNA, the CDR3 is TGCGCCAGCAGCTCCGGACTAGCGGGGGGACTTAGCACAGATACGCAGTATTTT. It codes for CASSSGLAGGLSTDTQYF.

The rearrangement uses TRBV7-2 and TRBJ2-3; the match to TRBD1 covers 7 bases. The germline CDR1 and CDR2 sequences are SGHTA and FQGNSA. V shed 10 bases, J shed 4 bases, and the junction held 5 bases outside the gene matches. This CDR3 is 12 amino acids long. CDR3 sequence: CATQGVADTQYF. CDR3 nucleotides: TGTGCCACCCAGGGGGTGGCAGATACGCAGTATTTT.

The chain joins TRBV5-4 to TRBJ1-2; no clear D. V gave up 4 bases and J gave up 5 bases, with 15 bases separating them. The CDR3 has 14 residues. Germline V lookup: CDR1 SGHNT, CDR2 YYREEE (reference sequence). For the CDR3, the DNA is TGTGCCAGCAGCGAGAAGGGCCGACTATATGGCTACACCTTC. As protein: CASSEKGRLYGYTF.

J is TRBJ2-7 and V is TRBV29-1; a weak D match, TRBD2 (6 bases). CDR3 size: 12 residues. Trimming left V 6 bases short and J 4 bases short, with 13 bases between. CDR1 is SQVTM, CDR2 ANQGSEA, per germline. CDR3 nucleotide sequence: TGCAGCGTCGCGACTAGTCGGTACGAGCAGTACTTC. Its translation: CSVATSRYEQYF.

Turning to this clonotype: Germline is not matched at one junction end, which may reflect a read error. The V call is TRBV7-8, the J call TRBJ2-7, with TRBD2 identical over 8 bases. In germline, CDR1 is SGHVS, CDR2 FQNEAQ. The CDR3 sequence is 16 residues long. The CDR3, as DNA: TGTGCCAGCAGCTTAGAATCGCGGGGGGTGTACTACGGGCAGTACTTC. Protein sequence: CASSLESRGVYYGQYF. Full variable domain (rest looked up from reference TRBV7-8 and TRBJ2-7): GAGVSQSPRYKVAKRGQDVALRCDPISGHVSLFWYQQALGQGPEFLTYFQNEAQLDKSGLPSDRFFAERPEGSVSTLKIQRTQQEDSAVYLCASSLESRGVYYGQYFGPGTRLTVT.

The V call is TRBV3-1, the J call TRBJ1-1; D might be TRBD1 (5 bases). The CDR3 runs to 14 residues. Germline assignment: CDR1 LGHDT and CDR2 YNNKEL (reference sequence). V lost 3 bases and J 3 bases, leaving 11 bases between the germline ends. The CDR3: CASSHSGGHTEAFF. CDR3 sequence (DNA): TGTGCCAGCAGCCATAGCGGGGGTCACACTGAAGCTTTCTTT.

Written as DNA, the CDR3 is TGTGCCAGCACACCAGACGGAGCCTACGAGCAGTACTTC. The encoded protein is CASTPDGAYEQYF. The V and J genes are TRBV28 and TRBJ2-7; D unresolved. V lost 7 bases and J lost 2, with 12 bases in between. The germline V gene encodes CDR1 MDHEN and CDR2 SYDVKM. The CDR3 length is 13 residues. The complete variable domain, with remaining parts taken from reference TRBV28 and TRBJ2-7, reads DVKVTQSSRYLVKRTGEKVFLECVQDMDHENMFWYRQDPGLGLRLIYFSYDVKMKEKGDIPEGYSVSREKKERFSLILESASTNQTSMYLCASTPDGAYEQYFGPGTRLTVT.

V usage is TRBV29-1 and J usage is TRBJ2-7, with unresolved D. The germline V gene encodes CDR1 SQVTM and CDR2 ANQGSEA. The CDR3 extends over 13 amino acids. Trimming shortened V by 5 bases and J by 2 bases, and 13 bases separated the two germline ends. Written as DNA, the CDR3 is TGCAGCGTTTTAGGGCTGTTCACCTACGAGCAGTACTTC. Its translation is CSVLGLFTYEQYF.

The chain links TRBV5-1 to TRBJ1-2; no firm D call. Germline V lookup: CDR1 SGHRS, CDR2 YFSETQ. Trimming removed 4 bases at V and 4 bases at J, with 11 bases between. This CDR3 has 13 residues. DNA of the CDR3: TGCGCCAGCAGCCGCGGAGTTCTCTATGGCTACACCTTC. It is translated as CASSRGVLYGYTF.

The gene calls are TRBV3-1 and TRBJ2-7; D unresolved. Germline CDR1 reads LGHDT; CDR2 reads YNNKEL (reference sequence). Trimming shortened V by 3 bases and J by 4 bases, and 10 bases separated the two germline ends. The CDR3 is 13 amino acids. The DNA of the CDR3 is TGTGCCAGCAGCCAGGGGTCGCGGTACGAGCAGTACTTC. It is translated as CASSQGSRYEQYF.

The chain is built from TRBV12-3 or TRBV12-4 and TRBJ1-6; a possible D gene is TRBD1 (6 bases). With 6 bases removed from V and 3 bases from J, the gap between germline ends came to 9 bases. This CDR3 is 14 amino acids long. This CDR3 reads CASSSGVYNSPLHF. The CDR3 DNA follows: TGTGCCAGCAGCTCAGGGGTCTATAATTCACCCCTCCACTTT.

The rearrangement uses TRBV24-1 and TRBJ1-2; 7 bases match TRBD1. The CDR3 extends over 15 amino acids. V lost 5 bases, J lost 7 bases, and 12 bases stayed unmatched. CDR1 and CDR2 from the germline V gene are KGHDR and SFDVKD. The CDR3 sequence is CATSGLNTGVSGYTF. In DNA form, the CDR3 reads TGTGCCACCAGTGGTCTAAACACAGGGGTGAGTGGCTACACCTTC.

The V gene is TRBV27, the J gene TRBJ2-7, with 9 bases lining up with TRBD1. V lost 1 base, J lost 1 base, and 2 bases stayed unmatched. Germline lookup yields CDR1 MNHEY and CDR2 SMNVEV (reference sequence). The CDR3 consists of 15 residues. Here the CDR3 reads CASSLYGQGSYEQYF. The CDR3 coding sequence is TGTGCCAGCAGTTTATATGGACAGGGGTCCTACGAGCAGTACTTC.

V gene TRBV5-1 combines with J gene TRBJ2-5; TRBD2 aligns across 8 bases. The CDR3 loop spans 17 amino acids. V was pared by 5 bases and J by 4 bases, with 16 bases of the junction left unmatched. CDR1 is SGHRS and CDR2 is YFSETQ in the germline V gene. DNA for the CDR3: TGCGCCAGCAGTTTCGACGGGGGGGACACCTTGGGAGAGACCCAGTACTTC. It encodes CASSFDGGDTLGETQYF.

In this sample, this clonotype turned up once. The V and J genes are TRBV7-9 and TRBJ2-5, with D possibly being TRBD1 (6 bases). The ends were cut back, 5 bases at V and 1 base at J, with 17 bases in the middle. Germline-derived CDR1 and CDR2 are SEHNR and FQNEAQ (reference sequence). The CDR3 is made up of 16 amino acids. The DNA for the CDR3 is TGTGCCAGCAGCCCCAGGACAGATAGAACCCAAGAGACCCAGTACTTC. As protein: CASSPRTDRTQETQYF.

The chain couples TRBV9 to TRBJ1-2; D uncertain. Trimming left V 0 bases short and J 5 bases short, with 17 bases between. Germline-derived CDR1 and CDR2 are SGDLS and YYNGEE. The CDR3 runs to 16 residues. CDR3 coding DNA: TGTGCCAGCAGCGTAGGAGGGTCGGGTTCGCAGTATGGCTACACCTTC. Its protein is CASSVGGSGSQYGYTF.